This TCR beta chain was sequenced during a study of T cell changes during pregnancy in multiple sclerosis. CDR3 size: 14 residues. V was pared by 0 bases and J by 12 bases, with 17 bases between. From germline, CDR1 is LGHNA and CDR2 YSLEER. Sequenced by immunoSEQ multiplex PCR; TCRdb stores in-frame clones only, minus some. The sample has approximately 12,000 clones; around 87% are singletons. The starting material was CD8+ T cells from peripheral blood mononuclear cells, obtained in the second trimester of pregnancy. The TCR comes from a female donor in good health, enrolled as a control in a pregnancy study. The V gene is TRBV4-3, the J gene TRBJ1-1; TRBD1 is a possible D gene (6 bases). CDR3 amino acids: CASSQDRTETVTFF. The CDR3 nucleotides read TGCGCCAGCAGCCAAGATAGGACAGAAACAGTGACTTTCTTT.